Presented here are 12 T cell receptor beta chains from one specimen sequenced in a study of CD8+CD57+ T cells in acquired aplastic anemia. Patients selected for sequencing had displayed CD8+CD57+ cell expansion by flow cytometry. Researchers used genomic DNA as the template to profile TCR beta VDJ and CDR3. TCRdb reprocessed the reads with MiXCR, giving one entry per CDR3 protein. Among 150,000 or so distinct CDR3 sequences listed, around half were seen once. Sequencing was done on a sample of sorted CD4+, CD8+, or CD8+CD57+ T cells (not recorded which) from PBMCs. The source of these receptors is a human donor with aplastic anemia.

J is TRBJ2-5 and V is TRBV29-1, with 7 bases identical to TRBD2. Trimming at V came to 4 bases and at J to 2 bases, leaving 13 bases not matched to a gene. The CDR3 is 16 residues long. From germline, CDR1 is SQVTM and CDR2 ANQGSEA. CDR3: CSVGGGSGTKQETQYF. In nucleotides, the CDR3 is TGCAGCGTTGGGGGCGGGAGTGGGACCAAACAAGAGACCCAGTACTTC.

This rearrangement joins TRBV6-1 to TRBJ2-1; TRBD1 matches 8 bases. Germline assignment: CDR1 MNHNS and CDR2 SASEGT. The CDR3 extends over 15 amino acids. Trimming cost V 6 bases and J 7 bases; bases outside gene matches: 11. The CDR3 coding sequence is TGTGCCAGCAGCGCCGCTCCGACAGGGGAGAATGAGCAGTTCTTC. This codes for CASSAAPTGENEQFF.

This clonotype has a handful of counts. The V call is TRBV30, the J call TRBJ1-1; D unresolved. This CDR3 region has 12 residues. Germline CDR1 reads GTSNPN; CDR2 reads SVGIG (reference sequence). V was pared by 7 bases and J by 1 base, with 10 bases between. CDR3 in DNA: TGTGCCTTTCATAGGTGGAACACTGAAGCTTTCTTT. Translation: CAFHRWNTEAFF.

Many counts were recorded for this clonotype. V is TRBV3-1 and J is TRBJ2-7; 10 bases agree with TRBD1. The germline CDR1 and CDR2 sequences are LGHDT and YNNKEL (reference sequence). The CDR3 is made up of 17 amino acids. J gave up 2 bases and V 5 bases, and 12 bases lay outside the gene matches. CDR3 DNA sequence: TGTGCCAGCAGCGGCAAGGCAGGACAGGGGGTTCCCTACGAGCAGTACTTC. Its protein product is CASSGKAGQGVPYEQYF.

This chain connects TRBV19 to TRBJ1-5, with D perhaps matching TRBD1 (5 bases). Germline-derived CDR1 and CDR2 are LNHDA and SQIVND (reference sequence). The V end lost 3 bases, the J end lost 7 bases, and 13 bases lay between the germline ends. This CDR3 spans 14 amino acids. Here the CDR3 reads CASSITAGRQPQHF. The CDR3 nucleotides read TGTGCCAGTAGTATTACGGCAGGGCGCCAGCCCCAGCATTTT.

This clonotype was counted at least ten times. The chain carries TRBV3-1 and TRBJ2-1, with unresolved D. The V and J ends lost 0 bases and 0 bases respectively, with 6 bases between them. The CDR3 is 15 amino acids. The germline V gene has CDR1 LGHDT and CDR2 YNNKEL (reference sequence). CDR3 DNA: TGTGCCAGCAGCCAAGAGGTAAGCTCCTACAATGAGCAGTTCTTC. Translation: CASSQEVSSYNEQFF.

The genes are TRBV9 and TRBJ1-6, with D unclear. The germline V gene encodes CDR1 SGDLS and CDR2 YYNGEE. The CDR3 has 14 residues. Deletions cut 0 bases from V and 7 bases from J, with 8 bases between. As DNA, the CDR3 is TGTGCCAGCAGCGTAGGATCGGAAAATTCACCCCTCCACTTT. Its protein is CASSVGSENSPLHF.

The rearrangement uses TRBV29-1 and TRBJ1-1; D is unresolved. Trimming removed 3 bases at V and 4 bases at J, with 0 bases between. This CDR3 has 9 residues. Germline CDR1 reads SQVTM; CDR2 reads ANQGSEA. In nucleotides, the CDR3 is TGCAGCGTTGACACTGAAGCTTTCTTT. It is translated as CSVDTEAFF.

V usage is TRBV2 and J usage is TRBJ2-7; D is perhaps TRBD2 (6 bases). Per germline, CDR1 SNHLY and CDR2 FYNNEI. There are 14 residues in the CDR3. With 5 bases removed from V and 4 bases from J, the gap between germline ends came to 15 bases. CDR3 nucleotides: TGTGCCAGCAGTACGGGAGCGCCTCAGTACGAGCAGTACTTC. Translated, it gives CASSTGAPQYEQYF.

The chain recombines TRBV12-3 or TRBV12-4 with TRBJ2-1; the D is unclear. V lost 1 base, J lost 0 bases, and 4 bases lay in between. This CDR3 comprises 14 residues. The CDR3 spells CASSLGNSYNEQFF. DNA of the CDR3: TGTGCCAGCAGTTTAGGGAACTCCTACAATGAGCAGTTCTTC.

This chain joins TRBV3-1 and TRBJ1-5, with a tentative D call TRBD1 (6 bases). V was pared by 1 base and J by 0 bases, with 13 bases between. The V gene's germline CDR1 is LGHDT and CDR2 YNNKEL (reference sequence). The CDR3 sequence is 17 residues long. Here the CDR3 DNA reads TGTGCCAGCAGCCAAGGGTTAGGGGGGCTTAGCAATCAGCCCCAGCATTTT. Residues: CASSQGLGGLSNQPQHF.

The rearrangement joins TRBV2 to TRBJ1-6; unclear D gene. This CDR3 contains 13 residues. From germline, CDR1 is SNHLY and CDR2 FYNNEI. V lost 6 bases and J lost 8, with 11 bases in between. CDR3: CASRGSFDSPLHF. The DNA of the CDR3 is TGTGCCAGCAGGGGGAGCTTTGATTCACCCCTCCACTTT.